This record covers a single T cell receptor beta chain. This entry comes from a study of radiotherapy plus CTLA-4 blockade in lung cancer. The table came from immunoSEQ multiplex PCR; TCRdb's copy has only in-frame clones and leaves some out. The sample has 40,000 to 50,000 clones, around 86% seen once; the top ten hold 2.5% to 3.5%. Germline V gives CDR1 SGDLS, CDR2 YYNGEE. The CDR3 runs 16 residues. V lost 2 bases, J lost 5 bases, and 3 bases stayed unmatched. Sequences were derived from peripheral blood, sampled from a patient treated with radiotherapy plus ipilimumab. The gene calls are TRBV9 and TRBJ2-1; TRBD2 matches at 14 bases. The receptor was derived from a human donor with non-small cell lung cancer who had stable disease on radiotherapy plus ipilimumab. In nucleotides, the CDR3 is TGTGCCAGCAGCGTCCGACTAGCGGGGGGGAACAATGAGCAGTTCTTC. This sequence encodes CASSVRLAGGNNEQFF.